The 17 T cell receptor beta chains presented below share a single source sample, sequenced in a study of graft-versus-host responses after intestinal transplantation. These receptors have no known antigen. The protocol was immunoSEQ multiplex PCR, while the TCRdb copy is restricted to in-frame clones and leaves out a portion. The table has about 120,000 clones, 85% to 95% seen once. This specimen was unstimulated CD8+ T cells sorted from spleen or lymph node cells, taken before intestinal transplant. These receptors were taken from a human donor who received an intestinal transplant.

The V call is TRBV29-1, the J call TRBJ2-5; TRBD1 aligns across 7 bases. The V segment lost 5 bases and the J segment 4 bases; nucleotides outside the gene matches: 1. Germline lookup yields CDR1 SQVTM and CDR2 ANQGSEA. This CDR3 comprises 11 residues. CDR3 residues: CSVRGRETQYF. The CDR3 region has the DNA TGCAGCGTTAGGGGGCGAGAGACCCAGTACTTC.

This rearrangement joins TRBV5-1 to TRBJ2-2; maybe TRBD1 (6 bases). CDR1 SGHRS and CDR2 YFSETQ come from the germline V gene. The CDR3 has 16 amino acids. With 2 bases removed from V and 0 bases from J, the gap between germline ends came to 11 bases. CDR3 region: CASSFRGGTNTGELFF. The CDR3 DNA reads TGCGCCAGCAGCTTTCGTGGGGGCACGAACACCGGGGAGCTGTTTTTT.

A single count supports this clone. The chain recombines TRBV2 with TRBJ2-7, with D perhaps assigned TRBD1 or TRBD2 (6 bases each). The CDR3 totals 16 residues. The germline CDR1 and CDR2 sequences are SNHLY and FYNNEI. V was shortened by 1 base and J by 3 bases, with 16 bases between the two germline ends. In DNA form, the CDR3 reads TGTGCCAGCAGTGAAGGGGAGATAGGGGGGAACTACGAGCAGTACTTC. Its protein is CASSEGEIGGNYEQYF.

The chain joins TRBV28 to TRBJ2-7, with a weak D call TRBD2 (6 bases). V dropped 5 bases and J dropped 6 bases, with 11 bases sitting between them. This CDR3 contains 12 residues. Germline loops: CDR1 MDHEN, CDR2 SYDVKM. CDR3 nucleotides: TGTGCCAGCAGTCCGGGGGACCTCGAGCAGTACTTC. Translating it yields CASSPGDLEQYF.

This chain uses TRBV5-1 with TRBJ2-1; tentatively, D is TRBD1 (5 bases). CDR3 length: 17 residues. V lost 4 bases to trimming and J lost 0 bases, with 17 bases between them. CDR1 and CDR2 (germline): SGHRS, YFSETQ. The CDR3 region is CASSPGFGSSSYNEQFF. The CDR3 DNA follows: TGCGCCAGCAGCCCAGGGTTTGGCTCTTCCTCCTACAATGAGCAGTTCTTC. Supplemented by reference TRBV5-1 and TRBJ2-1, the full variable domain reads KAGVTQTPRYLIKTRGQQVTLSCSPISGHRSVSWYQQTPGQGLQFLFEYFSETQRNKGNFPGRFSGRQFSNSRSEMNVSTLELGDSALYLCASSPGFGSSSYNEQFFGPGTRLTVL.

The CDR3 protein is CASSSGTGVGYTF. In DNA, the CDR3 is TGTGCCAGCAGTTCTGGGACAGGGGTTGGCTACACCTTC. The V gene is TRBV6-5, the J gene TRBJ1-2; 10 bases agree with TRBD1. The CDR3 loop spans 13 amino acids. From germline, CDR1 is MNHEY and CDR2 SVGAGI. Germline trimming cut 4 bases from V and 7 bases from J; bases unmatched to any gene: 3.

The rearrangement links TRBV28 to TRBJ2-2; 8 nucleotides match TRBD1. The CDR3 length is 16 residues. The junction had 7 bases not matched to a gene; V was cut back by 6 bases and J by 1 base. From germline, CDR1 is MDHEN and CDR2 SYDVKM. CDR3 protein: CASRSEGTGNTGELFF. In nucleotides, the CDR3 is TGTGCCAGCAGATCGGAGGGGACAGGGAACACCGGGGAGCTGTTTTTT.

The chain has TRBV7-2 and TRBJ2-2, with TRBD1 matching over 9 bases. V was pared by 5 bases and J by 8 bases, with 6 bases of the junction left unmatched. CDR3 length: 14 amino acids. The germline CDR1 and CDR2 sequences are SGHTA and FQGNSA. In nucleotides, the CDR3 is TGTGCCAGCAGCCCACAGGGGGCGGCAGGGGAGCTGTTTTTT. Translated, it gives CASSPQGAAGELFF.

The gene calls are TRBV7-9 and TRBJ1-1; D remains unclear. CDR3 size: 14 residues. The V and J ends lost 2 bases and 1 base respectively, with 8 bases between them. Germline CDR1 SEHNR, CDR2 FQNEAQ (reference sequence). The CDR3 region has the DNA TGTGCCAGCAGCTTACAACAGCCGAACACTGAAGCTTTCTTT. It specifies CASSLQQPNTEAFF.

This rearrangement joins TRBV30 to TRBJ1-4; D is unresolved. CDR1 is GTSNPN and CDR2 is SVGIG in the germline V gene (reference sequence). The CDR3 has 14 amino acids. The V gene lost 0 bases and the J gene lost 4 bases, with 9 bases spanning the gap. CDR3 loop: CAWSVYGNNEKLFF. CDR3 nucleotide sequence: TGTGCCTGGAGTGTCTACGGAAATAATGAAAAACTGTTTTTT.

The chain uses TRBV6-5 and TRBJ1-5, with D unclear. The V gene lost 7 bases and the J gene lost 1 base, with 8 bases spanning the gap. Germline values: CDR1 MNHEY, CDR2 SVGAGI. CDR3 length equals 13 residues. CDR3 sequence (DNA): TGTGCCAGCACCCTCGCCAGCAATCAGCCCCAGCATTTT. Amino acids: CASTLASNQPQHF.

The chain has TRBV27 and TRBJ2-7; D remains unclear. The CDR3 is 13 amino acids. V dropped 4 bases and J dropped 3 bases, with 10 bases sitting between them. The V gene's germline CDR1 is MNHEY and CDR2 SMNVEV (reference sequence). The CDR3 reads CASSSAAIYEQYF. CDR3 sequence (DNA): TGTGCCAGCAGTTCGGCGGCAATCTACGAGCAGTACTTC.

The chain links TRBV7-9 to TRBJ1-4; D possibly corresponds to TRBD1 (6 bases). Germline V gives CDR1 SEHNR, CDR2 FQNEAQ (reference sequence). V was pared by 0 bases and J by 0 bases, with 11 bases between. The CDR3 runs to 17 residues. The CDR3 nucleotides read TGTGCCAGCAGCTTAGCCAGGGGAGTTGCAACTAATGAAAAACTGTTTTTT. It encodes CASSLARGVATNEKLFF.

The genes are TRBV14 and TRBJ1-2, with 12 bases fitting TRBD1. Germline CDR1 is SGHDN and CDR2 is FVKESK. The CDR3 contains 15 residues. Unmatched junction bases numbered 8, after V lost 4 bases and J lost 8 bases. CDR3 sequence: CASSLRDRGLRGYTF. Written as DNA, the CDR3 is TGTGCCAGCAGCCTGCGGGACAGGGGGCTCCGAGGCTACACCTTC.

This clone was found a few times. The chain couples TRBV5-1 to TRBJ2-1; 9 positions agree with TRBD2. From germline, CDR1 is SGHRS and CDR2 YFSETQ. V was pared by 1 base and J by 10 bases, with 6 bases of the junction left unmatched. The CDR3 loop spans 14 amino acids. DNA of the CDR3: TGCGCCAGCAGCTTGAACGGCGGGAGGGCCGAGCAGTTCTTC. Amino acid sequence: CASSLNGGRAEQFF.

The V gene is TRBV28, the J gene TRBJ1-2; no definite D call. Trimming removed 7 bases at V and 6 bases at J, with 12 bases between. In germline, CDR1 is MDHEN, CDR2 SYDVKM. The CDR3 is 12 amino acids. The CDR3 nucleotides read TGTGCCAGCAAATTTGGCGGGAATGGCTACACCTTC. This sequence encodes CASKFGGNGYTF.

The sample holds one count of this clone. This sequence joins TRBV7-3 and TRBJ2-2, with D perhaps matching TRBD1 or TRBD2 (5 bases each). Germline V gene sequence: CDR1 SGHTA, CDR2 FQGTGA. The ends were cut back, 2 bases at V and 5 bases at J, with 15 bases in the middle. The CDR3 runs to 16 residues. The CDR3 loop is CASSLGVRDETGELFF. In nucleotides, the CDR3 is TGTGCCAGCAGCTTAGGAGTCAGGGACGAGACCGGGGAGCTGTTTTTT.